This T cell receptor beta chain came from a study of CD8+ T cells in alopecia areata. Study information: For the treated group, dosing was oral tofacitinib at 5 to 10 mg twice daily.

The treatment here: oral pan-JAK inhibitor, 5-10 mg twice daily. CD4+ and CD8+ T cells were sorted from PBMCs stained for CD3, CD4 and CD8. Extraction of RNA preceded its reverse transcription into cDNA, which served as the sequencing template. Libraries were prepared by immunoSEQ multiplex PCR; TCRdb keeps only in-frame clonotypes and omits some of them. The data hold some 130,000 clones, with 53% observed a single time. Overall study results and limits: Normal scalp showed lower clonality than lesional scalp, especially alopecia totalis/universalis.

Worth noting for this clone: What it binds is unknown.

Germline V gene lookup returns CDR1 MNHEY and CDR2 SMNVEV (reference sequence). Trimming took off 8 bases at V and 0 bases at J, with 11 bases between the two ends. The CDR3 contains 13 residues. The sample here was CD4+ T cells sorted from blood, taken at week 4, from a patient treated with tofacitinib. The origin of this receptor is a human donor with alopecia areata. J is TRBJ2-7 and V is TRBV27, with D uncertain. Here the CDR3 DNA reads TGTGCCAGCGGTCTCAGGTTCTCCTACGAGCAGTACTTC. This sequence encodes CASGLRFSYEQYF.